Sequencing of this T cell receptor (beta chain) was carried out in a study of blood T cell repertoires in COVID-19. TCRdb's table, derived via immunoSEQ multiplex PCR, lists solely in-frame clones and lacks some. The table includes roughly 100,000 clones, approximately 86% detected once. This clone was counted a single time. The Seattle patients, enrolled during active infection, were followed longitudinally. The sequence was collected from a woman aged 45-60 years with COVID-19, enrolled during active disease. Sequenced: peripheral blood.

CDR3 in DNA: TGCGCCAGCAGCTTGGTAGGCGGTTATGGCTACACCTTC. Its translation is CASSLVGGYGYTF. The V and J genes are TRBV5-1 and TRBJ1-2; D gene uncertain. CDR1 SGHRS and CDR2 YFSETQ come from the germline V gene. CDR3 length equals 13 residues. Trimming took 0 bases from V and 5 from J, leaving 8 bases between them.